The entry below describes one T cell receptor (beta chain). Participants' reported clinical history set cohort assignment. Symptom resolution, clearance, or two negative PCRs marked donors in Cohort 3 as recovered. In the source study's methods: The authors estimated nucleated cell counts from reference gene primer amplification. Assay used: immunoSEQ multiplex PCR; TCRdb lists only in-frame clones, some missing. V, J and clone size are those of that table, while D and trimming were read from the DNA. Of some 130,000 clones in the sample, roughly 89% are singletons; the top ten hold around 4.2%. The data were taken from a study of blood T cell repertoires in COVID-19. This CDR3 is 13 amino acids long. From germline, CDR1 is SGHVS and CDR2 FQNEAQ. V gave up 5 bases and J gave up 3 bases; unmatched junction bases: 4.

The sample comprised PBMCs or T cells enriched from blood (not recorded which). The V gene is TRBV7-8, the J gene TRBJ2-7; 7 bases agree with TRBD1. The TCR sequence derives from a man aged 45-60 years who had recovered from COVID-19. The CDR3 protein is CASSPDRDYEQYV. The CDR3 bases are TGTGCCAGCAGCCCCGACAGGGACTACGAGCAGTACGTC.